Here is one TCR beta chain with its context. Its antigen is currently unknown. These data are taken from a study of T-cell reconstitution after alpha-beta-depleted transplantation in children. Findings and limits, study-wide: Reportedly, roughly two months post-transplant, alpha-beta T cells arose from several hundred expanded graft clones.

The V gene lost 0 bases and the J gene lost 0 bases, with 9 bases spanning the gap. The CDR3 sequence is 17 residues long. Preparation of the TCRbeta library used unique molecular identifiers. TCRdb reprocessed the PCR reads via MiXCR and lists one record per CDR3 protein. Counted here are 700,000 to 950,000 distinct CDR3 sequences, around 17% occurring once; the ten biggest clones make up around 5.3%. This chain connects TRBV12-3 or TRBV12-4 to TRBJ2-6; D is unresolved. This material consisted of PBMCs, mostly from graft donor cells, taken 360 days after TCRalphabeta/CD19-depleted stem cell transplant. The receptor was isolated from a male patient under 18 who had a stem cell transplant for acute lymphoblastic leukemia, so the T cells may come from the graft donor. The CDR3 region is CASSLAGRFSGANVLTF. CDR3 in DNA: TGTGCCAGCAGTTTAGCAGGCAGGTTCTCTGGGGCCAACGTCCTGACTTTC.